The sequence of this TCR beta chain was determined in a study of T cell responses to AZD1222 COVID-19 vaccine. The CDR3 is 17 amino acids. V was pared by 3 bases and J by 1 base, with 17 bases between. The germline V gene has CDR1 LNHDA and CDR2 SQIVND (reference sequence). Here immunoSEQ multiplex PCR was the method, and the copy in TCRdb shows in-frame clones only, minus some. The sample yields more than 140,000 clones, around 92% seen once. This clonotype was sampled from an adult in good health. The J gene is TRBJ2-3, the V gene TRBV19; possibly TRBD1 for D (6 bases). The source was peripheral blood, collected on day 0 of AZD1222 vaccination. CDR3 sequence reads: CASSIGIGGWGTDTQYF. DNA for the CDR3: TGTGCCAGTAGTATCGGGATAGGGGGTTGGGGCACAGATACGCAGTATTTT.